These 32 T cell receptor beta chains were all obtained from the same sample, sequenced in a study of blood T cells in healthy people across ages. The second PCR ran about 6 to 11 cycles with a sample-barcoded 5' primer and J-beta primers. TCRdb used MiXCR to reprocess the 5' RACE reads, holding one entry per CDR3 protein. The data hold over 600,000 distinct CDR3 sequences, with 20% to 25% observed a single time. Source material: blood. The receptors were gathered from a man in his 70s in good health.

This clonotype was picked up a small number of times. CDR3 protein: CASSRNTGTVWTGELFF. In nucleotides, the CDR3 is TGTGCCAGCAGCCGAAACACCGGGACGGTCTGGACCGGGGAGCTGTTTTTT. The V call is TRBV14, the J call TRBJ2-2; D may match TRBD1 or TRBD2 (5 bases each). This CDR3 contains 17 residues. V was cut by 4 bases and J by 5 bases, with 20 bases left in between. Germline V lookup: CDR1 SGHDN, CDR2 FVKESK.

V is TRBV20-1 and J is TRBJ2-7, with 8 bases identical to TRBD1. The CDR3 extends over 14 amino acids. V was clipped by 5 bases and J by 3 bases; unmatched bases: 9. CDR1 DFQATT and CDR2 SNEGSKA come from the germline V gene (reference sequence). The chain's CDR3 is CSALGQGQVYEQYF. DNA of the CDR3: TGCAGTGCTCTAGGACAGGGTCAAGTCTACGAGCAGTACTTC.

In its sample, this clonotype was seen a few times. The genes are TRBV7-2 and TRBJ2-7, with 11 bases fitting TRBD2. V lost 4 bases and J lost 6; bases outside the gene matches: 5. Germline CDR1 and CDR2: SGHTA and FQGNSA. The CDR3 consists of 14 residues. CDR3 nucleotides: TGTGCCAGCAGCTCGAGACTAGCGGGAAGCGAGCAGTACTTC. Translated, it gives CASSSRLAGSEQYF.

The rearrangement links TRBV11-2 to TRBJ2-1, with 11 bases that match TRBD1. The CDR3 runs 17 residues. Germline assignment: CDR1 SGHAT and CDR2 FQNNGV. With V trimmed by 1 base and J by 3 bases, 5 bases remained unmatched. DNA for the CDR3: TGTGCCAGCAGCTTAGGCCCGGGACAGGGGGTCTACAATGAGCAGTTCTTC. It is translated as CASSLGPGQGVYNEQFF.

The chain has TRBV20-1 and TRBJ2-3; 11 bases are a match to TRBD2. V dropped 3 bases and J dropped 2; count of bases not matched to a gene: 4. The CDR3 is made up of 15 amino acids. Germline CDR1 is DFQATT and CDR2 is SNEGSKA (reference sequence). CDR3 bases: TGCAGTGCTAGGGGACTAGCGGACTACACAGATACGCAGTATTTT. It yields the protein CSARGLADYTDTQYF.

This clonotype was detected a few times. This sequence joins TRBV29-1 and TRBJ2-3; the D gene is possibly TRBD1 (6 bases). The CDR3 sequence is 11 residues long. The V and J ends lost 8 bases and 6 bases respectively, with 12 bases between them. CDR1 is SQVTM and CDR2 is ANQGSEA in the germline V gene. CDR3 DNA sequence: TGCAGCCTAAAGGACAGCGATACGCAGTATTTT. Translated, it gives CSLKDSDTQYF.

The chain joins TRBV6-6 to TRBJ2-7; 9 bases map to TRBD1. The CDR3 spans 13 residues. J lost 6 bases, V lost 5 bases, and 5 bases had no gene match. Germline-derived CDR1 and CDR2 are MNHNY and SVGAGI (reference sequence). Here the CDR3 DNA reads TGTGCCAGCAGTGACAGGGGGTATGGCGAGCAGTACTTC. Encoded protein: CASSDRGYGEQYF.

This clonotype was detected only a few times. One end of the junction varies from germline; a read error may be responsible. The chain uses TRBV7-9 and TRBJ2-7, with 13 positions matching TRBD2. The CDR3 runs 15 residues. CDR1 is SEHNR, CDR2 FQNEAQ, per germline (reference sequence). The CDR3 protein is CANSLGLAGDVEQYF. CDR3 nucleotide sequence: TGTGCCAACAGCTTAGGACTAGCGGGAGATGTCGAGCAGTACTTC.

The gene calls are TRBV20-1 and TRBJ1-4; D is uncertain. The V and J ends lost 3 bases and 6 bases respectively, with 5 bases between them. Per germline, CDR1 DFQATT and CDR2 SNEGSKA (reference sequence). The CDR3 covers 11 residues. CDR3 loop: CSARTDEKLFF. The CDR3 DNA reads TGCAGTGCTAGGACGGATGAAAAACTGTTTTTT.

The table lists this clonotype with a few counts. The chain is built from TRBV5-1 and TRBJ2-2, with TRBD2 as a possible D gene (5 bases). V lost 3 bases and J 4 bases, leaving 13 bases between the germline ends. The CDR3 is 15 residues long. Germline values: CDR1 SGHRS, CDR2 YFSETQ. This chain's CDR3 is CASSSGSPGTGELFF. CDR3 nucleotide sequence: TGCGCCAGCAGCTCGGGGAGTCCGGGCACCGGGGAGCTGTTTTTT. The full variable domain, with the rest looked up from reference TRBV5-1 and TRBJ2-2, is KAGVTQTPRYLIKTRGQQVTLSCSPISGHRSVSWYQQTPGQGLQFLFEYFSETQRNKGNFPGRFSGRQFSNSRSEMNVSTLELGDSALYLCASSSGSPGTGELFFGEGSRLTVL.

This chain uses TRBV7-2 with TRBJ1-5; no clear D gene. The germline gives CDR1 SGHTA, CDR2 FQGNSA. Trimming left V 2 bases short and J 1 base short, with 9 bases between. This CDR3 is built from 15 residues. Here the CDR3 reads CASSLMGHSNQPQHF. CDR3 coding DNA: TGTGCCAGCAGCTTAATGGGTCACAGCAATCAGCCCCAGCATTTT.

This clonotype has more than one count but fewer than ten. Written as DNA, the CDR3 is TGTGCCAGCAGCTTGTTCGCGACGGTCTACGAGCAGTACTTC. Amino acids: CASSLFATVYEQYF. This chain joins TRBV7-2 and TRBJ2-7; D unresolved. The germline V gene has CDR1 SGHTA and CDR2 FQGNSA. This CDR3 spans 14 amino acids. V lost 3 bases and J 3 bases, leaving 12 bases between the germline ends.

The chain recombines TRBV20-1 with TRBJ2-1; 9 bases are a match to TRBD2. The V gene end was trimmed by 0 bases and the J gene end by 15 bases; junction bases not matched to a gene: 6. Germline V CDR1 and CDR2: DFQATT, SNEGSKA (reference sequence). The CDR3 extends over 12 amino acids. CDR3 nucleotides: TGCAGTGCTAGAGATACAGGGACTAGCCGGTTCTTC. Protein sequence: CSARDTGTSRFF.

This clonotype was seen repeatedly, ten times or more. The junction shows a germline mismatch at one end, possibly a read error. This chain uses TRBV5-1 with TRBJ2-5; tentatively, D is TRBD2 (6 bases). The V gene's germline CDR1 is SGHRS and CDR2 YFSETQ. This CDR3 comprises 14 residues. The CDR3 nucleotides are TGTGCCAGCAGCTTGGAGGGCCTACAAGAGACCCAGTACTTC. It encodes CASSLEGLQETQYF. The variable domain in full, with the rest retrieved from reference TRBV5-1 and TRBJ2-5, is KAGVTQTPRYLIKTRGQQVTLSCSPISGHRSVSWYQQTPGQGLQFLFEYFSETQRNKGNFPGRFSGRQFSNSRSEMNVSTLELGDSALYLCASSLEGLQETQYFGPGTRLLVL.

V and J are TRBV27 and TRBJ2-5; TRBD1 matches at 10 bases. The V and J ends lost 5 bases and 4 bases, in that order; junction bases with no gene match: 13. Germline V lookup: CDR1 MNHEY, CDR2 SMNVEV (reference sequence). The CDR3 covers 17 residues. CDR3 region: CASSTRDRGNVGETQYF. For the CDR3, the DNA is TGTGCCAGCAGTACACGGGACAGGGGAAATGTCGGAGAGACCCAGTACTTC.

This clonotype was seen a few times. The gene calls are TRBV12-3 or TRBV12-4 and TRBJ2-7; 8 bases map to TRBD2. J lost 3 bases, V lost 2 bases, and 3 bases had no gene match. The CDR3 sequence is 14 residues long. The CDR3 nucleotides read TGTGCCAGCAGTTTACTAGCGGGCCACTACGAGCAGTACTTC. Residues: CASSLLAGHYEQYF.

The chain couples TRBV20-1 to TRBJ2-5, with 10 bases lining up with TRBD2. TRBJ2-7 explains the end of the DNA better; the J call may be wrong. Per the germline V gene, CDR1 is DFQATT and CDR2 is SNEGSKA (reference sequence). The length of the CDR3 is 14 residues. The CDR3 DNA reads as TGCAGCTATCGGACTAGCGGTCCTTCCTACGAGCAGTACTTC. It encodes CSYRTSGPSYEQYF.

The sample holds one count of this clonotype. The V call is TRBV12-3 or TRBV12-4, the J call TRBJ2-3; TRBD1 is a possible D gene (6 bases). Trimming removed 11 bases from V and 3 bases from J, with 12 bases in between. CDR3 length equals 12 residues. The CDR3 is CAARGGTDTQYF. The CDR3 region has the DNA TGTGCCGCCCGAGGGGGAACAGATACGCAGTATTTT.

The chain is built from TRBV5-1 and TRBJ2-5; 7 bases are shared with TRBD2. The closer fit of TRBJ2-1 to the DNA end suggests the J call may be wrong. CDR3 length: 16 amino acids. From germline, CDR1 is SGHRS and CDR2 YFSETQ. DNA for the CDR3: TGCGCCAGCAGCTTGCCCCCTAGCGGAAATTTACATGAGCAGTTCTTC. Amino acid sequence: CASSLPPSGNLHEQFF.

The genes are TRBV7-8 and TRBJ2-1; 11 positions agree with TRBD2. Per germline, CDR1 SGHVS and CDR2 FQNEAQ. Trimming removed 7 bases from V and 0 bases from J; junction bases left unmatched: 5. This CDR3 has 16 amino acids. CDR3 in DNA: TGTGCCAGCAACGCGGGACTAGCGGACTCCTACAATGAGCAGTTCTTC. Amino acid sequence: CASNAGLADSYNEQFF.

The rearrangement joins TRBV7-3 to TRBJ1-1; 9 nucleotides align to TRBD1. V shed 2 bases, J shed 4 bases, and the junction held 5 bases outside the gene matches. The CDR3 has 15 amino acids. CDR1 SGHTA and CDR2 FQGTGA come from the germline V gene. The CDR3: CASSLAPGQGTEAFF. The DNA of the CDR3 is TGTGCCAGCAGCTTAGCGCCGGGACAGGGCACTGAAGCTTTCTTT.

The chain combines TRBV7-2 with TRBJ2-1; a weak D match, TRBD2 (5 bases). Germline V gene lookup returns CDR1 SGHTA and CDR2 FQGNSA. The CDR3 loop spans 13 amino acids. V was trimmed by 3 bases and J by 5 bases, leaving 8 bases between them. This CDR3 reads CASSFRLNNEQFF. CDR3 bases: TGTGCCAGCAGCTTCCGACTAAACAATGAGCAGTTCTTC.

The rearrangement links TRBV11-2 to TRBJ1-2; D not resolved. V was pared by 5 bases and J by 1 base, with 11 bases between. The germline gives CDR1 SGHAT, CDR2 FQNNGV. The CDR3 is 14 residues long. CDR3 residues: CASSPFGLNYGYTF. The DNA of the CDR3 is TGTGCCAGCAGCCCCTTCGGGCTTAACTATGGCTACACCTTC.

At least ten counts were recorded for this clonotype. The genes are TRBV29-1 and TRBJ2-6; D uncertain. CDR1 is SQVTM and CDR2 is ANQGSEA in the germline V gene. Trimming removed 5 bases at V and 0 bases at J, with 5 bases between. The CDR3 has 13 residues. The CDR3 region has the DNA TGCAGCGTTCTGAGCTCTGGGGCCAACGTCCTGACTTTC. Encoded protein: CSVLSSGANVLTF.

This clonotype was seen repeatedly, ten times or more. The rearrangement uses TRBV20-1 and TRBJ1-5; TRBD1 is a possible D gene (5 bases). V lost 6 bases to trimming and J lost 7 bases, with 16 bases between them. The CDR3 has 13 amino acids. CDR1 and CDR2 from the germline V gene are DFQATT and SNEGSKA (reference sequence). The CDR3 region has the DNA TGCAGTGCCACTGAGGGGCCCGGGCAGCCCCAGCATTTT. As protein: CSATEGPGQPQHF.

Only a few counts were recorded for this clonotype. The J gene is TRBJ1-1, the V gene TRBV6-2 or TRBV6-3; no clear D. The CDR3 runs to 14 residues. Germline V gene data show CDR1 as MNHEY and CDR2 as SVGEGT. V lost 2 bases, J lost 5 bases, and 12 bases lay in between. Here the CDR3 DNA reads TGTGCCAGCAGTTACAAGGTTACGGGTACTGAAGCTTTCTTT. Translated: CASSYKVTGTEAFF.

This clonotype was counted at least ten times. The J gene is TRBJ2-5, the V gene TRBV7-9; a possible D gene is TRBD1 (5 bases). Between the trimmed V and J ends, which lost 5 bases and 13 bases, there was a span of 23 bases. The germline V gene encodes CDR1 SEHNR and CDR2 FQNEAQ (reference sequence). There are 14 residues in the CDR3. The CDR3 reads CASSAAGPWPFRYF. The CDR3 DNA follows: TGTGCCAGCAGCGCAGCAGGGCCTTGGCCTTTTCGGTACTTC.

This clonotype has a handful of counts. The rearrangement joins TRBV27 to TRBJ1-5, with a tentative D call TRBD1 (5 bases). With 5 bases removed from V and 6 bases from J, the gap between germline ends came to 26 bases. CDR1 and CDR2 (germline): MNHEY, SMNVEV (reference sequence). There are 18 residues in the CDR3. The CDR3 loop is CASSRKTPGTAAGQPQHF. Here the CDR3 DNA reads TGTGCCAGCAGTCGTAAAACCCCCGGGACGGCGGCCGGTCAGCCCCAGCATTTT.

This clonotype came up a few times. V is TRBV18 and J is TRBJ2-5; D is perhaps TRBD1 or TRBD2 (5 bases each). Trimming shortened V by 1 base and J by 5 bases, and 14 bases separated the two germline ends. In germline, CDR1 is KGHSH, CDR2 LQKENI. The CDR3 contains 15 residues. CDR3 DNA: TGTGCCAGCTCACCACGGGACCAAGAGATGGAGACCCAGTACTTC. It encodes CASSPRDQEMETQYF.

This clonotype appeared many times. The chain joins TRBV20-1 to TRBJ1-4, with a weak D call TRBD1 (6 bases). CDR1 is DFQATT, CDR2 SNEGSKA, per germline (reference sequence). CDR3 length: 14 residues. V lost 0 bases and J lost 7, with 12 bases in between. For the CDR3, the DNA is TGCAGTGCTAGAGATTTACAGGGTGGTGAAAAACTGTTTTTT. This encodes CSARDLQGGEKLFF.

This clonotype was recorded a few times. The chain combines TRBV18 with TRBJ2-1, with D perhaps matching TRBD1 (5 bases). This CDR3 is 14 amino acids long. Germline lookup yields CDR1 KGHSH and CDR2 LQKENI. V gave up 4 bases and J gave up 5 bases, with 12 bases separating them. The CDR3, as DNA: TGTGCCAGCTCACGAGACAGACAAGACAATGAGCAGTTCTTC. Translating gives CASSRDRQDNEQFF.

The chain is built from TRBV12-3 or TRBV12-4 and TRBJ2-1, with TRBD2 matching over 13 bases. V trimming: 6 bases; J trimming: 6 bases; junction bases outside the gene matches: 5. CDR3 length: 15 residues. The CDR3 nucleotides read TGTGCCAGCAGCCATGGGACTAGCGGGATCAATGAGCAGTTCTTC. It codes for CASSHGTSGINEQFF.